These T cell receptor beta chains were read from a single sample in a study of T cells in Graves' hyperthyroidism and ophthalmopathy. TCRdb re-called the multiplex PCR reads through MiXCR, storing one row per CDR3 protein. The sample has about 360,000 distinct CDR3 sequences; around 14% are singletons. The sample was blood. Every receptor here comes from a woman aged 18-29 years with Graves' hyperthyroidism. Each CDR3 is given with its conserved first and last residue. Each record gives: CDR3 protein, CDR3 DNA, V gene, J gene, D gene, clone size. A D gene is named only where the DNA matches it firmly. A row's size may be missing; if present it is once, few, many or a size class.

CDR3: CASSLVRDREDAEAFF
DNA: TGTGCCAGCAGCTTGGTTCGGGACAGGGAGGACGCTGAAGCTTTCTTT
V: TRBV13
J: TRBJ1-1
D: TRBD1
size: -

CDR3: CASSVEGGLASGNTIYF
DNA: TGTGCCAGCAGCGTAGAGGGGGGTCTTGCCTCTGGAAACACCATATATTTT
V: TRBV9
J: TRBJ1-3
D: -
size: -

CDR3: CASSQVSGTEAFF
DNA: TGTGCCAGCAGCCAAGTGAGTGGCACTGAAGCTTTCTTT
V: TRBV7-8
J: TRBJ1-1
D: -
size: many

CDR3: CASSLVGGGEPDEQFF
DNA: TGTGCCAGCAGCTTAGTCGGGGGAGGCGAGCCCGATGAGCAGTTCTTC
V: TRBV7-6
J: TRBJ2-1
D: -
size: many

CDR3: CASSLTGSNYGYTF
DNA: TGTGCCAGCAGCCTGACAGGGTCCAACTATGGCTACACCTTC
V: TRBV12-3/TRBV12-4
J: TRBJ1-2
D: TRBD1
size: many

CDR3: CASSLGALQGYNSPLHF
DNA: TGTGCCAGCAGTCTGGGGGCCCTACAGGGGTATAATTCACCCCTCCACTTT
V: TRBV27
J: TRBJ1-6
D: TRBD1
size: many

CDR3: CASSSVPSTAEAFF
DNA: TGTGCCAGCAGCTCGGTACCCTCGACAGCCGAAGCTTTCTTT
V: TRBV7-2
J: TRBJ1-1
D: -
size: -

CDR3: CASSLGVAGGPDTQYF
DNA: TGTGCCAGCAGCTTAGGGGTAGCGGGAGGGCCGGATACGCAGTATTTT
V: TRBV11-2
J: TRBJ2-3
D: TRBD2
size: many

CDR3: CASSPGLAVHNEQFF
DNA: TGTGCCAGCAGCCCCGGACTAGCGGTCCACAATGAGCAGTTCTTC
V: TRBV6-2/TRBV6-3
J: TRBJ2-1
D: TRBD2
size: many

CDR3: CASSEGTNNEQFF
DNA: TGTGCCAGCAGCGAGGGGACGAACAATGAGCAGTTCTTC
V: TRBV7-6
J: TRBJ2-1
D: -
size: many

CDR3: CASSREGSHEQYF
DNA: TGCGCCAGCAGCCGCGAGGGCTCCCACGAGCAGTACTTC
V: TRBV5-1
J: TRBJ2-7
D: -
size: many

CDR3: CASSLMGVDTEAFF
DNA: TGTGCCAGCAGTTTAATGGGCGTCGACACTGAAGCTTTCTTT
V: TRBV27
J: TRBJ1-1
D: -
size: many

CDR3: CASSSQGAVVNTEAFF
DNA: TGTGCCAGCAGCTCCCAGGGGGCAGTCGTGAACACTGAAGCTTTCTTT
V: TRBV13
J: TRBJ1-1
D: TRBD1
size: many

CDR3: CASSASGDSYSPLHF
DNA: TGTGCCAGCAGTGCCTCCGGGGACTCATATTCACCCCTCCACTTT
V: TRBV2
J: TRBJ1-6
D: -
size: -

CDR3: CASSVGAGGNTIYF
DNA: TGTGCCAGCAGCGTAGGAGCAGGTGGAAACACCATATATTTT
V: TRBV9
J: TRBJ1-3
D: -
size: -

CDR3: CASSYRVGGYEQYF
DNA: TGTGCCAGCAGTTACCGTGTGGGGGGCTACGAGCAGTACTTC
V: TRBV6-2/TRBV6-3
J: TRBJ2-7
D: -
size: many

CDR3: CATSPSGSYEQYF
DNA: TGTGCCACCAGTCCTAGCGGCTCCTACGAGCAGTACTTC
V: TRBV24-1
J: TRBJ2-7
D: TRBD2
size: medium-sized

CDR3: CASSSTPASYNEQFF
DNA: TGTGCCAGCAGCTCCACACCGGCTTCCTACAATGAGCAGTTCTTC
V: TRBV7-3
J: TRBJ2-1
D: -
size: many

CDR3: CASSYLPRVGEQYF
DNA: TGTGCCAGCAGTTACTTACCCAGGGTGGGTGAGCAGTACTTC
V: TRBV6-5
J: TRBJ2-7
D: -
size: few

CDR3: CASRPNLGGYGGYTF
DNA: TGTGCCAGCAGGCCAAACCTAGGGGGCTACGGAGGCTACACCTTC
V: TRBV12-3/TRBV12-4
J: TRBJ1-2
D: TRBD1
size: many

CDR3: CAGGGGSSPSGYGYTF
DNA: TGTGCCGGGGGGGGGGGCTCAAGTCCATCGGGCTATGGCTACACCTTC
V: TRBV28
J: TRBJ1-2
D: -
size: many

CDR3: CASSYGDGYTF
DNA: TGTGCCAGCAGTTATGGGGATGGCTACACCTTC
V: TRBV6-5
J: TRBJ1-2
D: -
size: once

CDR3: CASSARVGGSYEQYF
DNA: TGTGCCAGCAGTGCCCGAGTGGGGGGATCCTACGAGCAGTACTTC
V: TRBV12-3/TRBV12-4
J: TRBJ2-7
D: -
size: many

CDR3: CASSYRVPGDSNQPQHF
DNA: TGTGCCAGCAGTTACAGGGTTCCCGGGGATAGCAATCAGCCCCAGCATTTT
V: TRBV6-2/TRBV6-3
J: TRBJ1-5
D: -
size: many

CDR3: CASSPRTGLAEGTDTQYF
DNA: TGTGCCAGCAGCCCCCGGACGGGACTAGCGGAGGGCACAGATACGCAGTATTTT
V: TRBV7-9
J: TRBJ2-3
D: TRBD2
size: many

CDR3: CASRNNQPQHF
DNA: TGTGCCAGCAGAAACAATCAGCCCCAGCATTTT
V: TRBV2
J: TRBJ1-5
D: -
size: many

CDR3: CASSLNGERERQFF
DNA: TGTGCCAGCAGCTTAAATGGGGAGCGGGAGAGGCAGTTCTTC
V: TRBV7-3
J: TRBJ2-1
D: TRBD2
size: few

CDR3: CASSQDLAGPNTEAFF
DNA: TGTGCCAGCAGCCAAGATCTTGCAGGGCCGAACACTGAAGCTTTCTTT
V: TRBV3-1
J: TRBJ1-1
D: -
size: once

CDR3: CASSGDSNYGYTF
DNA: TGTGCCAGCAGCGGCGACAGCAACTATGGCTACACCTTC
V: TRBV2
J: TRBJ1-2
D: -
size: many

CDR3: CASSQFSGNSYEQYF
DNA: TGTGCCAGCAGCCAATTTAGCGGGAACTCCTACGAGCAGTACTTC
V: TRBV4-2
J: TRBJ2-7
D: TRBD2
size: -

CDR3: CASSEVGQGTDTQYF
DNA: TGTGCCAGCAGTGAAGTGGGACAGGGCACAGATACGCAGTATTTT
V: TRBV25-1
J: TRBJ2-3
D: TRBD1
size: -

CDR3: CASSPRRTGAPGQYF
DNA: TGTGCCAGCAGTCCGAGACGGACAGGGGCCCCCGGGCAGTACTTC
V: TRBV28
J: TRBJ2-7
D: TRBD1
size: many

CDR3: CASSKNSGSASTDTQYF
DNA: TGCGCCAGCAGTAAAAATAGCGGGAGCGCTTCCACAGATACGCAGTATTTT
V: TRBV4-1
J: TRBJ2-3
D: TRBD2
size: few

CDR3: CSASQRRGVHNEQFF
DNA: TGCAGTGCTAGTCAGCGTCGGGGGGTCCACAATGAGCAGTTCTTC
V: TRBV20-1
J: TRBJ2-1
D: TRBD2
size: -

CDR3: CASKNRGSGYGYTF
DNA: TGTGCCAGCAAAAACCGGGGTTCCGGCTATGGCTACACCTTC
V: TRBV12-3/TRBV12-4
J: TRBJ1-2
D: -
size: many

CDR3: CAISGVSGGQSYEQYF
DNA: TGTGCCATCAGTGGAGTTAGCGGGGGCCAGTCCTACGAGCAGTACTTC
V: TRBV10-3
J: TRBJ2-7
D: TRBD2
size: many

CDR3: CASSPDRGFYGYTF
DNA: TGTGCCAGCAGTCCCGACAGGGGTTTCTATGGCTACACCTTC
V: TRBV12-3/TRBV12-4
J: TRBJ1-2
D: TRBD1
size: many

CDR3: CASSQGRDEQFF
DNA: TGTGCCAGCAGCCAGGGGCGGGATGAGCAGTTCTTC
V: TRBV14
J: TRBJ2-1
D: -
size: -

CDR3: CASSNTAGGEPGYGYTF
DNA: TGCGCCAGCAGTAATACTGCGGGGGGCGAACCCGGCTATGGCTACACCTTC
V: TRBV5-1
J: TRBJ1-2
D: -
size: -

CDR3: CASSLSSVTNYGYTF
DNA: TGTGCCAGCAGTTTGTCGTCCGTTACTAACTATGGCTACACCTTC
V: TRBV27
J: TRBJ1-2
D: -
size: many

CDR3: CASLAPGGTEAFF
DNA: TGTGCCAGCCTGGCCCCGGGGGGGACTGAAGCTTTCTTT
V: TRBV6-1
J: TRBJ1-1
D: -
size: many

CDR3: CSAPTVNTEAFF
DNA: TGCAGTGCGCCGACAGTGAACACTGAAGCTTTCTTT
V: TRBV20-1
J: TRBJ1-1
D: -
size: many

CDR3: CASSLTATSGDVTDTQYF
DNA: TGTGCCAGCAGCTTGACTGCGACTAGCGGGGACGTCACAGATACGCAGTATTTT
V: TRBV7-9
J: TRBJ2-3
D: TRBD2
size: -

CDR3: CASSQGSGQGFWTTEAFF
DNA: TGTGCCAGCAGCCAAGGGTCGGGACAGGGGTTTTGGACCACTGAAGCTTTCTTT
V: TRBV14
J: TRBJ1-1
D: TRBD1
size: many

CDR3: CASSPRDSWDEQFF
DNA: TGTGCCAGCAGCCCCAGGGACAGCTGGGATGAGCAGTTCTTC
V: TRBV7-9
J: TRBJ2-1
D: TRBD1
size: many

CDR3: CASSFGWRVGETQYF
DNA: TGTGCCAGCAGTTTTGGGTGGAGGGTGGGAGAGACCCAGTACTTC
V: TRBV28
J: TRBJ2-5
D: -
size: many

CDR3: CASSFAGQGENEKLFF
DNA: TGTGCCAGCAGTTTTGCGGGACAGGGCGAGAATGAAAAACTGTTTTTT
V: TRBV28
J: TRBJ1-4
D: TRBD1
size: few

CDR3: CATSDLPNTGELFF
DNA: TGTGCCACCAGTGACCTTCCGAACACCGGGGAGCTGTTTTTT
V: TRBV24-1
J: TRBJ2-2
D: -
size: -

CDR3: CSASGGYEQYF
DNA: TGCAGTGCTAGTGGGGGCTACGAGCAGTACTTC
V: TRBV20-1
J: TRBJ2-7
D: -
size: many

CDR3: CASSPYTGSSSYEQYF
DNA: TGTGCCAGCAGCCCATATACAGGATCCAGCTCCTACGAGCAGTACTTC
V: TRBV11-2
J: TRBJ2-7
D: -
size: many

CDR3: CASSLTGPGRFEQYF
DNA: TGTGCCAGCAGTTTAACGGGTCCGGGGAGGTTCGAGCAGTACTTC
V: TRBV28
J: TRBJ2-7
D: -
size: many

CDR3: CASSLGGGRLEAFF
DNA: TGTGCCAGCAGCTTAGGGGGGGGACGGCTTGAAGCTTTCTTT
V: TRBV7-2
J: TRBJ1-1
D: -
size: many

CDR3: CASSQEARSPGTDTQYF
DNA: TGTGCCAGCAGCCAAGAGGCTCGGTCTCCGGGCACAGATACGCAGTATTTT
V: TRBV3-1
J: TRBJ2-3
D: -
size: many

CDR3: CASSPETSFHEQYF
DNA: TGTGCCAGCTCACCGGAGACTAGTTTCCACGAGCAGTACTTC
V: TRBV18
J: TRBJ2-7
D: -
size: many

CDR3: CASSPGQVLSPLHF
DNA: TGTGCCAGCAGCCCCGGACAGGTCCTTTCACCCCTCCACTTT
V: TRBV3-1
J: TRBJ1-6
D: TRBD1
size: many

CDR3: CASSLGGNGLEQYF
DNA: TGTGCCAGCAGCTTAGGCGGGAACGGGCTCGAGCAGTACTTC
V: TRBV7-8
J: TRBJ2-7
D: -
size: many